This entry is about one T cell receptor (beta chain). In the authors' workflow: From reference gene primer amplification, estimates of nucleated cell counts were derived. Profiled with immunoSEQ multiplex PCR; TCRdb holds only in-frame clones, not every one. The V and J calls and clone size were taken over from that table, and D and trimming were inferred from the DNA. The sample has some 70,000 clones, roughly nine tenths seen once. Per the germline V gene, CDR1 is SGHTA and CDR2 is FQGTGA. CDR3 length equals 14 residues. V was clipped by 5 bases and J by 7 bases; unmatched bases: 7. The data originate from a study of blood T cell repertoires in COVID-19. Across the whole study: Sources were T cells, B-cell-depleted T cells, or PBMCs; the material itself was cDNA or gDNA.

The rearrangement uses TRBV7-3 and TRBJ2-7; 11 bases fit TRBD2. Sequenced material: peripheral blood. The sequence was collected from a human donor in a cohort sampled during active COVID-19. CDR3 nucleotides: TGTGCCAGCAGCGTCTCCGGGACTAGCGGAGAGCAGTACTTC. Protein sequence: CASSVSGTSGEQYF.